This T cell receptor beta chain was sequenced for a study of cytomegalovirus exposure and HLA in healthy donors. Concerning this clone itself: Its target is unknown.

Study-level results: Earlier findings revealed that most TCR beta V segments proved productive either about 90% or about 30% of the time.

PCR was performed using 60 Vbeta and 13 Jbeta primers. Source study methods: Later, an analysis found around 80 million unique TCR beta chains, and around 10 million of these were shared. Generated by immunoSEQ multiplex PCR, the TCRdb table keeps only in-frame clones and is missing some. V and J calls and clone size are those listed in that table; D and trimming were worked out from the DNA. Counted here are some 150,000 clones, around 87% occurring once; the ten biggest clones make up around 5.5%. The sequence was collected from a woman in her twenties or thirties in good health and CMV-seronegative. The specimen sequenced was PBMCs.

The CDR3 is CAWTGGFNQPQHF. CDR3 DNA: TGTGCCTGGACAGGGGGATTCAATCAGCCCCAGCATTTT. The chain combines TRBV30 with TRBJ1-5, with TRBD1 identical over 7 bases. The CDR3 has 13 amino acids. Losses at the gene ends were 4 bases for V and 3 bases for J; bases not matched to a gene: 3. Germline V gives CDR1 GTSNPN, CDR2 SVGIG (reference sequence).